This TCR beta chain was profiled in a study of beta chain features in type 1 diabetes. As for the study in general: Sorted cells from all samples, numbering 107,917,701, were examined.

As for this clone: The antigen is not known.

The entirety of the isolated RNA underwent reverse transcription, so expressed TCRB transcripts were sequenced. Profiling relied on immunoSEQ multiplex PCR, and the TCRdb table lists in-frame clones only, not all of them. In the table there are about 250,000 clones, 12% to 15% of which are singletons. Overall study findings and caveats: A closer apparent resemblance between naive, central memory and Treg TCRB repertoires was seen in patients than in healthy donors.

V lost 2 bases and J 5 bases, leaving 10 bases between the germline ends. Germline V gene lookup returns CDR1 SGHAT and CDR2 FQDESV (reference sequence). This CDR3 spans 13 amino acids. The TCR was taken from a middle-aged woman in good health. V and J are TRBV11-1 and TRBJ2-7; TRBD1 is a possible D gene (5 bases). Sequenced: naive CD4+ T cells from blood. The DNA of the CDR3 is TGTGCCAGCAGCTTATTTAGGGGAAACGAGCAGTACTTC. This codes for CASSLFRGNEQYF.